Each of the 10 T cell receptor beta chains below was sequenced from the same sample in a study of shared clonotypes between healthy human individuals (dated by TCRdb to 2020 to 2021). The library was prepared using the immunoSEQ multiplex PCR assay. TCRdb mirrors the immuneACCESS table, restricted to in-frame sequences. Some clones are absent from its copies; in checked studies, under half trace to an unresolved V gene, and the reason for the others is unknown. Counted in this sample were 500,000 to 550,000 clones; about 96% of them appeared once. The ten largest account for approximately 0.067% of the sample. Sequences were obtained from naive CD4+ T cells sorted from blood. Read against the paper, the sample's cell subset or site label means: CD45RA+ positively selected. Source of these receptors: a woman aged 30 to 39 in good health.

This clone was seen only once. The J gene is TRBJ2-7, the V gene TRBV29-1, with 9 bases matching TRBD2. The CDR3 has 14 amino acids. The germline V gene encodes CDR1 SQVTM and CDR2 ANQGSEA. V was pared by 4 bases and J by 6 bases, with 10 bases of the junction left unmatched. The chain's CDR3 is CSVVVSGRRLEQYF. Here the CDR3 DNA reads TGCAGCGTTGTAGTTAGCGGGAGAAGGCTCGAGCAGTACTTC.

Comments on this clone: A junction boundary mismatches the germline segment, possibly from a read error. This chain links TRBV28 with TRBJ2-7, with a possible D match to TRBD2 (6 bases). This CDR3 spans 11 amino acids. The germline CDR1 and CDR2 sequences are MDHEN and SYDVKM. The CDR3 spells CASSPRLVRHF. As DNA, the CDR3 is TGTGCCAGCAGTCCGCGACTAGTTCGGCACTTC.

The chain employs TRBV19 and TRBJ2-7; no clear D. The germline V gene encodes CDR1 LNHDA and CDR2 SQIVND (reference sequence). This CDR3 region has 13 residues. Trimming left V 6 bases short and J 3 bases short, with 12 bases between. CDR3 amino acids: CASRGYGRYEQYF. Here the CDR3 DNA reads TGTGCCAGTAGAGGGTATGGTCGCTACGAGCAGTACTTC. Based on the CDR3 plus reference TRBV19 and TRBJ2-7, the full variable domain is DGGITQSPKYLFRKEGQNVTLSCEQNLNHDAMYWYRQDPGQGLRLIYYSQIVNDFQKGDIAEGYSVSREKKESFPLTVTSAQKNPTAFYLCASRGYGRYEQYFGPGTRLTVT.

The chain employs TRBV7-3 and TRBJ2-3; the D gene is possibly TRBD2 (5 bases). V dropped 5 bases and J dropped 2 bases, with 8 bases sitting between them. The CDR3 is 13 residues long. Looked up from germline, CDR1 is SGHTA and CDR2 is FQGTGA. The CDR3 sequence: CASSTGITDTQYF. CDR3 bases: TGTGCCAGCAGCACGGGAATCACAGATACGCAGTATTTT.

The chain is built from TRBV28 and TRBJ1-5; 7 nucleotides agree with TRBD1. With V trimmed by 4 bases and J by 6 bases, 9 bases remained unmatched. Germline lookup yields CDR1 MDHEN and CDR2 SYDVKM. CDR3 length: 15 residues. The CDR3 loop reads CASSYAGGGGQPQHF. The DNA for the CDR3 is TGTGCCAGCAGTTACGCAGGGGGAGGGGGTCAGCCCCAGCATTTT.

The genes are TRBV10-2 and TRBJ1-1; D is perhaps TRBD1 (6 bases). The CDR3 is 15 residues long. The V end lost 8 bases, the J end lost 4 bases, and 20 bases lay between the germline ends. The germline V gene encodes CDR1 WSHSY and CDR2 SAAADI. In nucleotides, the CDR3 is TGCGCCAGCTTCTCAAGGGCAGGGGTTGGCACTGAAGCTTTCTTT. Amino acids: CASFSRAGVGTEAFF.

The rearrangement links TRBV28 to TRBJ1-4, with a tentative D call TRBD1 (6 bases). CDR3 size: 13 residues. V was clipped by 5 bases and J by 7 bases, with 11 bases between them. Germline values: CDR1 MDHEN, CDR2 SYDVKM. The CDR3 DNA follows: TGTGCCAGCAGTCGTAGGGGGTTTGAAAAACTGTTTTTT. Protein product: CASSRRGFEKLFF.

This sequence joins TRBV18 and TRBJ2-1, with a possible D match to TRBD2 (5 bases). This CDR3 region has 16 residues. V was trimmed by 0 bases and J by 10 bases, leaving 19 bases between them. Germline V gives CDR1 KGHSH, CDR2 LQKENI. In DNA, the CDR3 is TGTGCCAGCTCACCACCTAGTGCTAGCCGGAGCTACGAGCAGTTCTTC. This gives the protein CASSPPSASRSYEQFF.

The chain carries TRBV2 and TRBJ1-2, with a weak D call TRBD1 (5 bases). The CDR3 runs to 13 residues. Trimming shortened V by 5 bases and J by 2 bases, and 9 bases separated the two germline ends. Per germline, CDR1 SNHLY and CDR2 FYNNEI. The CDR3: CASSSGANYGYTF. CDR3 bases: TGTGCCAGCAGTTCCGGGGCGAACTATGGCTACACCTTC.

J is TRBJ2-1 and V is TRBV7-9; D remains unclear. This CDR3 spans 14 amino acids. The V end lost 3 bases, the J end lost 5 bases, and 11 bases lay between the germline ends. CDR1 is SEHNR, CDR2 FQNEAQ, per germline (reference sequence). The CDR3 region has the DNA TGTGCCAGCAGCTTGGGATTCGGGCACAATGAGCAGTTCTTC. Protein: CASSLGFGHNEQFF.